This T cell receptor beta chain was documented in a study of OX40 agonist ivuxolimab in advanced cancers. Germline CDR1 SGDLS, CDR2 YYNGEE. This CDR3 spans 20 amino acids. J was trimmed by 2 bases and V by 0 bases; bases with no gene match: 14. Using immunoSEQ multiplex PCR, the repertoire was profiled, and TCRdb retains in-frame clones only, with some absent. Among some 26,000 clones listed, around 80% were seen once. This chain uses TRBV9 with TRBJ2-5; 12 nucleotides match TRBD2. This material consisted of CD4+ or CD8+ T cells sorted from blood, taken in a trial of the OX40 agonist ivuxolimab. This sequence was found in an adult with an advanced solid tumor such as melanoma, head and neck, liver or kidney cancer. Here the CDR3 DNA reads TGTGCCAGCAGCGTAGGATGGGGAGCTAGCGGGGGGGCCTCTCAAGAGACCCAGTACTTC. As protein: CASSVGWGASGGASQETQYF.